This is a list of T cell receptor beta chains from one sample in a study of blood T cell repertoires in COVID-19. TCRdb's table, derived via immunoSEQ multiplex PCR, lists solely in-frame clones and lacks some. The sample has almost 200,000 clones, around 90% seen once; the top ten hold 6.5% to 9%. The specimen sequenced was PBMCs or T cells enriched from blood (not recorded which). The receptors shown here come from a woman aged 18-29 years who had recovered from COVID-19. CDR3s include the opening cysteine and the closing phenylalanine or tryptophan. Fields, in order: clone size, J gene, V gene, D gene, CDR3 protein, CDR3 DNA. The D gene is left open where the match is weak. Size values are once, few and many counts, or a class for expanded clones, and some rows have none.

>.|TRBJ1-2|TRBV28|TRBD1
CASSNRDREGGYTF
TGTGCCAGCTCAAACCGGGACAGGGAAGGTGGCTACACCTTC
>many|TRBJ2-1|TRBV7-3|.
CASSPWTVSYNEQFF
TGTGCCAGCAGCCCTTGGACTGTTTCCTACAATGAGCAGTTCTTC
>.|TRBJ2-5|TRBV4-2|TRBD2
CASSDAGGQETQYF
TGTGCCAGCAGCGACGCGGGGGGGCAAGAGACCCAGTACTTC
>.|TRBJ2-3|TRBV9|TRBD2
CASSVDKFGGGATDTQYF
TGTGCCAGCAGCGTAGACAAGTTTGGCGGGGGGGCCACAGATACGCAGTATTTT
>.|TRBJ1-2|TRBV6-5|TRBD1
CASSYSGQVGYGYTF
TGTGCCAGCAGTTACTCAGGACAGGTCGGCTATGGCTACACCTTC
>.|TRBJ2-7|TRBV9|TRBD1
CASSGGTGPLYEQYF
TGTGCCAGCAGCGGGGGGACAGGGCCCCTATACGAGCAGTACTTC
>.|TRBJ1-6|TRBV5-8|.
CASSWADSSYNSPLHF
TGTGCCAGCAGCTGGGCGGACAGCTCCTATAATTCACCCCTCCACTTT
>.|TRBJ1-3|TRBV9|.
CASSVALGAGNTIYF
TGTGCCAGCAGCGTAGCTCTAGGGGCTGGAAACACCATATATTTT
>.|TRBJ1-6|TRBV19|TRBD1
CASSISGRRGTGAPPLHF
TGTGCCAGTAGTATTTCGGGTCGTAGAGGGACAGGGGCGCCACCCCTCCACTTT
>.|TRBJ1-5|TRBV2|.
CASSEVNSSNQPQHF
TGTGCCAGCAGTGAAGTTAACAGCAGTAATCAGCCCCAGCATTTT
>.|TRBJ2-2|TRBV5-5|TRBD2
CASSLSLASNTGELFF
TGTGCCAGCAGCTTGTCACTAGCGAGTAACACCGGGGAGCTGTTTTTT
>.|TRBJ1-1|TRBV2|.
CASIWQGNTEAFF
TGTGCCAGCATCTGGCAGGGGAACACTGAAGCTTTCTTT
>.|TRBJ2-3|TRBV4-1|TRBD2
CASSQEVLGGGRHGDTQYF
TGCGCCAGCAGCCAAGAGGTGCTGGGCGGGGGGCGTCACGGAGATACGCAGTATTTT
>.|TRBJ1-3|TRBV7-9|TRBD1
CASSSQDRANTIYF
TGTGCCAGCAGCTCGCAGGACAGGGCGAACACCATATATTTT
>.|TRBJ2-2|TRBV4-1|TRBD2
CASRLIAGNTGELFF
TGCGCCAGCAGACTTATAGCGGGCAACACCGGGGAGCTGTTTTTT
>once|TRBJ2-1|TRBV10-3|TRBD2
CATRLAGPHEQFF
TGTGCCACCCGACTAGCGGGGCCCCATGAGCAGTTCTTC
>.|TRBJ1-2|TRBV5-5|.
CASTGGLSNYGYTF
TGTGCCAGCACCGGGGGGTTGTCTAACTATGGCTACACCTTC
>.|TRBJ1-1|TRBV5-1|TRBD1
CASSYRGQTEAFF
TGCGCCAGCAGCTACAGGGGGCAGACTGAAGCTTTCTTT
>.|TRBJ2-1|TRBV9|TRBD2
CASSPSGGAEGEQFF
TGTGCCAGCAGCCCGAGCGGGGGCGCTGAGGGCGAGCAGTTCTTC
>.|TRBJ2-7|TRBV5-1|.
CASSLTQGYEQYF
TGCGCCAGCAGCTTGACCCAGGGGTACGAGCAGTACTTC
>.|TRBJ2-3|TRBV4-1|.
CASSPGSRDTQYF
TGCGCCAGCAGCCCAGGTTCAAGAGATACGCAGTATTTT
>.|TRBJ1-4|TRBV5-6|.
CASSSQQWTNEKLFF
TGTGCCAGCAGCTCGCAACAGTGGACTAATGAAAAACTGTTTTTT
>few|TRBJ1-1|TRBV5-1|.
CASSLVGGNTEAFF
TGCGCCAGCAGCTTGGTAGGGGGGAACACTGAAGCTTTCTTT
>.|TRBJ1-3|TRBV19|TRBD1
CASSLGQGAFGNTIYF
TGTGCCAGTAGCCTAGGACAGGGGGCGTTCGGAAACACCATATATTTT
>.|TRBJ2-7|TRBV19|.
CASTPGPFSYEQYF
TGTGCCAGTACCCCAGGGCCCTTCTCCTACGAGCAGTACTTC
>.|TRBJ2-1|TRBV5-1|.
CASSDPWGGQFF
TGCGCCAGCAGCGACCCCTGGGGAGGGCAGTTCTTC
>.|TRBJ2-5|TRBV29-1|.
CSVAASEETQYF
TGCAGCGTTGCGGCTAGCGAAGAGACCCAGTACTTC
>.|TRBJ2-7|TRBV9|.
CASSLGVGGTYEQYF
TGTGCCAGCAGCTTGGGGGTCGGGGGAACCTACGAGCAGTACTTC
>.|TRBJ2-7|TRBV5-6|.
CASSLAGLVSSYEQYF
TGTGCCAGCAGCTTAGCCGGGTTGGTTAGCTCCTACGAGCAGTACTTC
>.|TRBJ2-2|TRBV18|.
CASSQQINTGELFF
TGTGCCAGCTCACAACAGATTAACACCGGGGAGCTGTTTTTT
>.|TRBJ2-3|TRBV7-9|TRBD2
CASSSRGTSATSSTDTQYF
TGTGCCAGCAGCTCCCGAGGGACTAGCGCGACCTCTAGCACAGATACGCAGTATTTT
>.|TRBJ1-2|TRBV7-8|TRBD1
CASSRQGADYGYTF
TGTGCCAGCAGTCGACAGGGGGCGGACTATGGCTACACCTTC
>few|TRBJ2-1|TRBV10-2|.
CASSEHRASSYNEQFF
TGCGCCAGCAGTGAGCACAGGGCTAGTTCCTACAATGAGCAGTTCTTC
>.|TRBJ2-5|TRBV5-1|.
CASSLDGSGQETQYF
TGCGCCAGCAGCTTGGATGGTTCAGGGCAAGAGACCCAGTACTTC
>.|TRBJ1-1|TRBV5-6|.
CASSLDGGTEAFF
TGTGCCAGCAGCTTGGACGGAGGAACTGAAGCTTTCTTT
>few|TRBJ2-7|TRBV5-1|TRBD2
CASSLRGTSGTYEQYF
TGCGCCAGCAGCTTGCGGGGGACTAGCGGAACCTACGAGCAGTACTTC
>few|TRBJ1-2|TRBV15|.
CATSRERYRGSYTF
TGTGCCACCAGCAGAGAACGATATAGAGGCTCCTACACCTTC
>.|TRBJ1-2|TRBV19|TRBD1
CASSRTGGDYGYTF
TGTGCCAGTAGTAGGACAGGGGGAGACTATGGCTACACCTTC
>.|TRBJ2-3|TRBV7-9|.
CASSPLANTDTQYF
TGTGCCAGCAGCCCCCTAGCGAACACAGATACGCAGTATTTT
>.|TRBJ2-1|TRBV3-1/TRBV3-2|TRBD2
CASRAGGNYNEQFF
TGTGCCAGCAGAGCGGGGGGAAATTACAATGAGCAGTTCTTC
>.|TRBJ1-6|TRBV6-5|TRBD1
CATRDSNSPLHF
TGTGCCACCAGGGACAGCAATTCACCCCTCCACTTT
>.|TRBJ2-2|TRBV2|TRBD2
CASRGTSSTGELFF
TGTGCCAGCAGGGGGACTAGCTCGACCGGGGAGCTGTTTTTT
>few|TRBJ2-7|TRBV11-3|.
CASSRGANSYEQYF
TGTGCCAGCAGCCGCGGAGCAAACTCCTACGAGCAGTACTTC
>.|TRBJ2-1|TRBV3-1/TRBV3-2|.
CASSQGGRLNEQFF
TGTGCCAGCAGCCAAGGAGGGCGCTTGAATGAGCAGTTCTTC
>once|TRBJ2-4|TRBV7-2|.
CASSGGANFRVQYF
TGTGCCAGCAGCGGGGGGGCCAATTTTAGGGTTCAGTACTTC